This T cell receptor beta chain derives from a study of T cells after posttransplantation cyclophosphamide. Method: immunoSEQ multiplex PCR; TCRdb's copy keeps in-frame clones and lacks some. The sample consists of around 22,000 clones, around 92% of them appearing once. The V segment lost 6 bases and the J segment 0 bases; nucleotides outside the gene matches: 9. Germline-derived CDR1 and CDR2 are MDHEN and SYDVKM. CDR3 length: 17 residues. Control samples came 1 year after myeloablative marrow transplants with methotrexate plus calcineurin inhibitor. This specimen consisted of PBMCs, obtained after an allogeneic stem cell transplant with a calcineurin inhibitor and methotrexate. This sequence originates from a female patient aged 50-59 years who received an allogeneic stem cell transplant from an unrelated donor, was CMV-positive, and had chronic GVHD only. Some T cells may be graft donor cells. This chain connects TRBV28 to TRBJ2-2; 8 bases match TRBD2. The CDR3 sequence: CASRTPGLVTNTGELFF. The CDR3 DNA is TGTGCCAGCAGGACCCCGGGACTAGTGACGAACACCGGGGAGCTGTTTTTT.